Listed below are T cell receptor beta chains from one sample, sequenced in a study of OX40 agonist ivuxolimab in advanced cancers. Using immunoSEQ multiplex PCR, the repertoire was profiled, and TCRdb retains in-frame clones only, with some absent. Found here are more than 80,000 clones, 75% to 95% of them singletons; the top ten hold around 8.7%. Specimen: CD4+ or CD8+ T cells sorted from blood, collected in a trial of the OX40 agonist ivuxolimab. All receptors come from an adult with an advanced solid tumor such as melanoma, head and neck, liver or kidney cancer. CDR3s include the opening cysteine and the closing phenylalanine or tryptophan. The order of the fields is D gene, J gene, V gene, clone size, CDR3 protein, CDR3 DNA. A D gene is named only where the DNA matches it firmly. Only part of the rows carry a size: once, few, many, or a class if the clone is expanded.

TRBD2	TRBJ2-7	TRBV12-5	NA	CASGSVLAGGTPTSVDF	TGTGCTAGTGGTTCGGTCCTAGCGGGAGGGACCCCTACGAGCGTGGACTTC
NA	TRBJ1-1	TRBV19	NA	CASSSSDAMNTEAFF	TGTGCCAGTAGTTCATCAGACGCTATGAACACTGAAGCTTTCTTT
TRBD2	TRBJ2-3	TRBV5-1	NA	CASSTTSGSTDTQYF	TGCGCCAGCAGCACCACTAGCGGGAGCACAGATACGCAGTATTTT
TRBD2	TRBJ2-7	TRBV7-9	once	CASSSFPGLGHLGSYEQYF	TGTGCCAGCAGCTCTTTCCCGGGACTAGGACACCTCGGGAGCTACGAGCAGTACTTC
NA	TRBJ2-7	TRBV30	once	CAWKFAGAYEQYF	TGTGCCTGGAAGTTTGCAGGGGCCTACGAGCAGTACTTC
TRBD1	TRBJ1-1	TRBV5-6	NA	CASSLAQGGNTEAFF	TGTGCCAGCAGCTTGGCTCAGGGGGGTAACACTGAAGCTTTCTTT
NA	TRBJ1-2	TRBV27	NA	CASSFGGAGGYTF	TGTGCCAGCAGTTTTGGGGGGGCTGGTGGCTACACCTTC
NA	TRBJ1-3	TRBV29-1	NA	CSVRGYSGNTIYF	TGCAGCGTTCGAGGGTACTCTGGAAACACCATATATTTT
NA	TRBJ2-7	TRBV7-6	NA	CASSSRGGIASNEQYF	TGTGCCAGCAGCTCACGTGGGGGGATAGCCTCCAACGAGCAGTACTTC
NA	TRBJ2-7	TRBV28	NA	CASSFRGPSSYEQYF	TGTGCCAGCAGTTTCAGGGGACCTAGCTCCTACGAGCAGTACTTC
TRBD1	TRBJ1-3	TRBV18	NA	CASAGQSGSGNTIYF	TGTGCCAGTGCGGGACAGTCCGGCTCTGGAAACACCATATATTTT
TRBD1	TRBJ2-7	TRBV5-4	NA	CASSLGDRAYEQYF	TGTGCCAGCAGCTTGGGGGACAGGGCCTACGAGCAGTACTTC
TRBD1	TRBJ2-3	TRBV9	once	CASSPGTGGSDTQYF	TGTGCCAGCAGCCCTGGGACAGGGGGCTCGGATACGCAGTATTTT
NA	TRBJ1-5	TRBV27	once	CASSQQGGQPQHF	TGTGCCAGCAGTCAACAGGGAGGCCAGCCCCAGCATTTT
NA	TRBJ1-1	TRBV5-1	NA	CASSLRPLNTEAFF	TGCGCCAGCAGCTTACGACCATTGAACACTGAAGCTTTCTTT
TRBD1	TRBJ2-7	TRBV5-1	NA	CASSPRTGSISYEQYF	TGCGCCAGCAGCCCAAGGACAGGGTCAATCTCCTACGAGCAGTACTTC
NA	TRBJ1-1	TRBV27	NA	CASSPLGGGNTEAFF	TGTGCCAGCAGTCCCCTCGGCGGGGGGAACACTGAAGCTTTCTTT
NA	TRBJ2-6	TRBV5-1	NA	CASSLLGLAGANVLTF	TGCGCCAGCAGCTTGCTGGGATTGGCTGGGGCCAACGTCCTGACTTTC
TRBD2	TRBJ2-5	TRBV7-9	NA	CASSLKGTSGAQETQYF	TGTGCCAGCAGCTTAAAGGGGACTAGCGGGGCTCAAGAGACCCAGTACTTC
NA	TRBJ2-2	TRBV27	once	CASTSGYTGELFF	TGTGCCAGCACCTCAGGGTACACCGGGGAGCTGTTTTTT
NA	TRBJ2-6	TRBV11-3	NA	CASRGTFHSGANVLTF	TGTGCCAGCCGTGGGACATTCCACTCTGGGGCCAACGTCCTGACTTTC
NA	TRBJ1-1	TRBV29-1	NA	CSVVEGHKNTEAFF	TGCAGCGTTGTGGAGGGACACAAGAACACTGAAGCTTTCTTT
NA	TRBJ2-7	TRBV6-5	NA	CASSTTADEQYF	TGTGCCAGCAGTACTACAGCGGACGAGCAGTACTTC
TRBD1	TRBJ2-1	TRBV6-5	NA	CASSYSRGHEQFF	TGTGCCAGCAGTTACTCGAGGGGGCATGAGCAGTTCTTC
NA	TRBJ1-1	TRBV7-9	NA	CASSSWEGMNTEAFF	TGTGCCAGCAGCTCCTGGGAGGGTATGAACACTGAAGCTTTCTTT
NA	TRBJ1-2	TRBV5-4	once	CASSLGSYGYTF	TGTGCCAGCAGCCTGGGAAGCTATGGCTACACCTTC
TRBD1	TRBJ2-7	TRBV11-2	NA	CASSLGQGGYEQYF	TGTGCCAGCAGCCTGGGACAGGGTGGATACGAGCAGTACTTC
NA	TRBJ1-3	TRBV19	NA	CASREGHSGNTIYF	TGTGCCAGTAGGGAAGGCCACTCTGGAAACACCATATATTTT
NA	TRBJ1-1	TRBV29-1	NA	CSAAGENPNTEAFF	TGCAGCGCTGCTGGGGAAAACCCTAACACTGAAGCTTTCTTT
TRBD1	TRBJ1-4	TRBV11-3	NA	CASSRGTGGFNEKLFF	TGTGCCAGCAGCCGCGGCACAGGGGGCTTTAATGAAAAACTGTTTTTT
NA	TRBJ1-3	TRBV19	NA	CASSIRIGAEVNTIYF	TGTGCCAGTAGTATTCGGATAGGGGCAGAGGTAAACACCATATATTTT
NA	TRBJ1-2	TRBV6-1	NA	CASRERGTYGYTF	TGTGCCAGCAGGGAACGTGGTACCTATGGCTACACCTTC
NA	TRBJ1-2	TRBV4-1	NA	CASSQDSRRTVKMRSYGYTF	TGCGCCAGCAGCCAAGATTCTCGGCGGACAGTGAAAATGCGCAGCTATGGCTACACCTTC
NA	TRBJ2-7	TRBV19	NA	CASMRRDQPYEQYF	TGTGCCAGTATGCGGCGGGACCAGCCCTACGAGCAGTACTTC
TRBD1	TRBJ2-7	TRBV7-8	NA	CASSPWTGAAYEQYF	TGTGCCAGCAGCCCCTGGACAGGGGCGGCCTACGAGCAGTACTTC
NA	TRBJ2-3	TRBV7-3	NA	CASSLAIEGGTQYF	TGTGCCAGCAGCTTAGCGATAGAAGGCGGTACGCAGTATTTT
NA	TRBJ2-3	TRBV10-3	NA	CAISEADTPRPDTQYF	TGTGCCATCAGTGAGGCCGACACCCCCCGGCCAGATACGCAGTATTTT
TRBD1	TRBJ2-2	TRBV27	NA	CASSTGTGVTGELFF	TGTGCCAGCAGCACTGGGACAGGGGTCACCGGGGAGCTGTTTTTT
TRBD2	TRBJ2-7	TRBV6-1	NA	CASSAELATEGYEQYF	TGTGCCAGCAGTGCCGAACTAGCGACAGAGGGCTACGAGCAGTACTTC
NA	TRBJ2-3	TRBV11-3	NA	CASSLGVNTDTQYF	TGTGCCAGCAGCTTAGGGGTTAACACAGATACGCAGTATTTT
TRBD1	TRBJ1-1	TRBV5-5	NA	CASSLQGGFGTEAFF	TGTGCCAGCAGCCTTCAGGGGGGCTTCGGGACTGAAGCTTTCTTT
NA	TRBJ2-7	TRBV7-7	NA	CASSFDSSYEQYF	TGTGCTAGCAGCTTCGACAGCTCCTACGAGCAGTACTTC
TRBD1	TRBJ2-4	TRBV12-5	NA	CASAPLGQGVNIQYF	TGTGCTAGTGCCCCCCTGGGACAGGGTGTAAACATTCAGTACTTC
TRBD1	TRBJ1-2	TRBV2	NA	CASRGQWLRF	TGTGCCAGCAGGGGACAGTGGCTGAGGTTC
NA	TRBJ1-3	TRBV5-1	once	CASSLASYSGNTIYF	TGCGCCAGCAGCTTGGCGTCCTACTCTGGAAACACCATATATTTT
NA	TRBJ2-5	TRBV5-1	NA	CASAGETQYF	TGCGCCAGCGCAGGAGAGACCCAGTACTTC
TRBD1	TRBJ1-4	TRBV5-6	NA	CASSSRGTGSLFF	TGTGCCAGCAGCTCGCGCGGGACAGGGTCACTGTTTTTT
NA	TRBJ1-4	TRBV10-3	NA	CAISAEANNEKLFF	TGTGCCATCAGTGCGGAGGCCAATAATGAAAAACTGTTTTTT
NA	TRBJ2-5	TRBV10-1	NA	CATSGQNQETQYF	TGCGCCACCTCAGGACAGAATCAAGAGACCCAGTACTTC
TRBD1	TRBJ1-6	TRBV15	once	CATSGGQSSSYNSPLHF	TGTGCCACCAGCGGGGGACAGTCGAGCTCCTATAATTCACCCCTCCACTTT
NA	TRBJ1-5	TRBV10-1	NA	CASSGQGNQPQHF	TGCGCCAGCAGTGGTCAGGGTAATCAGCCCCAGCATTTT
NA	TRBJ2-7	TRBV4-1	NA	CASSQTPSYEQYF	TGCGCCAGCAGCCAGACCCCGTCCTACGAGCAGTACTTC
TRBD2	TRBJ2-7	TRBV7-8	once	CASSWRTSGRTYEQYF	TGTGCCAGCAGCTGGAGGACTAGCGGGAGGACCTACGAGCAGTACTTC
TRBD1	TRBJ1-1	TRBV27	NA	CASRTGTLAEAFF	TGTGCCAGCAGGACAGGGACCTTAGCTGAAGCTTTCTTT